The 20 T cell receptor beta chains reported below all come from one sample, sequenced in a study of T-cell reconstitution after alpha-beta-depleted transplantation in children. As it was prepared, the TCRbeta library received unique molecular identifiers. MiXCR, applied by TCRdb to the PCR reads, yields one record per CDR3 protein. Altogether more than 400,000 distinct CDR3 sequences are present, about an eighth being singletons, with the ten largest covering less than 15%. The sequencing used PBMCs, mostly from graft donor cells, collected 180 days after TCRalphabeta/CD19-depleted stem cell transplant. The receptors shown here come from a female patient between 2 and 15 years old who had a stem cell transplant for aplastic anemia, so the T cells may come from the graft donor.

This clonotype was picked up many times. The chain carries TRBV6-6 and TRBJ2-2; tentatively, D is TRBD1 or TRBD2 (6 bases each). CDR3 length equals 13 residues. Germline V gene data show CDR1 as MNHNY and CDR2 as SVGAGI (reference sequence). V lost 3 bases and J 8 bases, leaving 10 bases between the germline ends. CDR3 nucleotides: TGTGCCAGCAGTTATACAGGGACTGGGGAGCTGTTTTTT. Translation: CASSYTGTGELFF.

The chain joins TRBV4-3 to TRBJ2-4; D is unresolved. The V end was cut by 1 base, the J end by 6 bases, with 13 bases between. The CDR3 loop spans 15 amino acids. Germline loops: CDR1 LGHNA, CDR2 YSLEER. This CDR3 reads CASSQASALRNIQYF. The CDR3 DNA is TGCGCCAGCAGCCAAGCGTCTGCTCTACGAAACATTCAGTACTTC.

The chain links TRBV9 to TRBJ2-1, with TRBD2 matching over 9 bases. The CDR3 covers 14 residues. CDR1 and CDR2 from the germline V gene are SGDLS and YYNGEE. V was pared by 4 bases and J by 7 bases, with 6 bases of the junction left unmatched. The DNA of the CDR3 is TGTGCCAGCAGCTCTAGCGGGACAGCTAATGAGCAGTTCTTC. Its protein is CASSSSGTANEQFF.

This clonotype occurred a few times. V gene TRBV9 combines with J gene TRBJ1-1; no firm D call. V lost 0 bases and J 6 bases, leaving 9 bases between the germline ends. Germline values: CDR1 SGDLS, CDR2 YYNGEE. This CDR3 comprises 13 residues. The CDR3 nucleotides read TGTGCCAGCAGCGTAGCCGGAGGAGCTGAAGCTTTCTTT. The encoded protein is CASSVAGGAEAFF.

The J gene is TRBJ1-2, the V gene TRBV10-3; no firm D call. The CDR3 consists of 13 residues. Germline V gene lookup returns CDR1 ENHRY and CDR2 SYGVKD. Deletions cut 0 bases from V and 2 bases from J, with 4 bases between. Here the CDR3 DNA reads TGTGCCATCAGTGAGTCCGGAAACTATGGCTACACCTTC. Its protein product is CAISESGNYGYTF.

This clonotype was picked up a small number of times. The chain joins TRBV20-1 to TRBJ2-1; 8 bases are shared with TRBD2. Looked up from germline, CDR1 is DFQATT and CDR2 is SNEGSKA (reference sequence). This CDR3 is 14 amino acids long. The V and J ends lost 5 bases and 3 bases, in that order; junction bases with no gene match: 6. The CDR3 spells CSAWSGRHYNEQFF. The CDR3 DNA reads as TGCAGTGCTTGGAGCGGGAGACACTACAATGAGCAGTTCTTC.

For this clonotype: Compared with germline, one end of the junction differs, possibly owing to a read error. This chain connects TRBV4-3 to TRBJ2-5; TRBD2 agrees at 10 bases. Germline CDR1 is LGHNA and CDR2 is YSLEER. The CDR3 is made up of 17 amino acids. Here the CDR3 reads CTSSQDRLAGLQETQYF. CDR3 sequence (DNA): TGCACCAGCAGCCAAGATCGACTAGCGGGCCTCCAAGAGACCCAGTACTTC.

In its sample, this clonotype was seen a few times. V gene TRBV20-1 combines with J gene TRBJ2-2; a weak D match, TRBD1 (6 bases). Trimming took off 5 bases at V and 0 bases at J, with 13 bases between the two ends. The CDR3 consists of 15 residues. The germline CDR1 and CDR2 sequences are DFQATT and SNEGSKA (reference sequence). CDR3 in DNA: TGCAGTGCTGGGGGCTCTGTCGCGAACACCGGGGAGCTGTTTTTT. The encoded protein is CSAGGSVANTGELFF.

This clonotype showed up many times. This chain links TRBV6-5 with TRBJ2-1, with 7 bases identical to TRBD2. Germline trimming cut 6 bases from V and 8 bases from J; bases unmatched to any gene: 16. Germline CDR1 is MNHEY and CDR2 is SVGAGI. CDR3 length equals 16 residues. DNA for the CDR3: TGTGCCAGCAGCCTTGGGATGGCGGGAGATTTTGATGAGCAGTTCTTC. Its translation is CASSLGMAGDFDEQFF.

The chain combines TRBV4-3 with TRBJ1-6, with unresolved D. V shed 0 bases and J shed 6 bases, with 12 bases lying between them. From germline, CDR1 is LGHNA and CDR2 YSLEER. This CDR3 spans 16 amino acids. In DNA, the CDR3 is TGCGCCAGCAGCCAAGACGCTTTGGGAAGTAATTCACCCCTCCACTTT. It encodes CASSQDALGSNSPLHF.

This clonotype turned up a few times. The junction does not match germline at one end; this may be a read error. The chain is built from TRBV29-1 and TRBJ1-2; weak D call: TRBD1 (5 bases). This CDR3 spans 12 amino acids. CDR1 is SQVTM, CDR2 ANQGSEA, per germline. The CDR3 DNA reads as TGCAGCGCTGAACAGGCGGCAGGTGGCTACACCTTC. It yields the protein CSAEQAAGGYTF.

The chain uses TRBV27 and TRBJ1-6; D is uncertain. Trimming took 0 bases from V and 0 from J, leaving 6 bases between them. This CDR3 has 16 amino acids. In germline, CDR1 is MNHEY, CDR2 SMNVEV (reference sequence). The CDR3 DNA sequence: TGTGCCAGCAGTTTATCGACGAGCTCCTATAATTCACCCCTCCACTTT. It encodes CASSLSTSSYNSPLHF.

This clonotype was picked up a small number of times. The rearrangement links TRBV11-1 to TRBJ2-3, with TRBD2 identical over 10 bases. CDR1 and CDR2 from the germline V gene are SGHAT and FQDESV (reference sequence). V shed 5 bases and J 0 bases; nucleotides not matched to a gene: 11. CDR3 size: 18 residues. CDR3 protein: CASSPTGLANPSTDTQYF. The CDR3 coding sequence is TGTGCCAGCAGCCCTACGGGACTAGCGAACCCTAGCACAGATACGCAGTATTTT.

This chain uses TRBV7-2 with TRBJ1-3; possibly TRBD1 for D (6 bases). Trimming cost V 1 base and J 4 bases, with 11 bases left between them. Germline CDR1 and CDR2: SGHTA and FQGNSA. This CDR3 region has 15 residues. The CDR3 DNA reads TGTGCCAGCAGCTTAGAGGACAGAGCCGGAAACACCATATATTTT. It encodes CASSLEDRAGNTIYF.

This clonotype was detected many times. The CDR3 loop is CATSDSNRGAHNEQFF. CDR3 DNA sequence: TGTGCCACCAGTGATTCGAACAGGGGCGCCCACAATGAGCAGTTCTTC. The chain uses TRBV24-1 and TRBJ2-1, with 7 bases aligning to TRBD1. The CDR3 extends over 16 amino acids. With 2 bases clipped from V and 5 bases from J, the junction kept 8 bases outside the gene matches. The germline V gene encodes CDR1 KGHDR and CDR2 SFDVKD.

The rearrangement links TRBV5-5 to TRBJ1-5, with 7 bases lining up with TRBD1. The CDR3 is 14 residues long. Germline-derived CDR1 and CDR2 are SGHKS and YYEKEE (reference sequence). V shed 3 bases, J shed 6 bases, and the junction held 6 bases outside the gene matches. In DNA, the CDR3 is TGTGCCAGCAGCTCTGCAGGGGGAACTCAGCCCCAGCATTTT. Its translation is CASSSAGGTQPQHF.

J is TRBJ2-7 and V is TRBV15, with D uncertain. The CDR3 sequence is 14 residues long. Trimming pared 2 bases from V and 2 bases from J, leaving 10 bases between. Germline V gene sequence: CDR1 LNHNV, CDR2 YYDKDF (reference sequence). In DNA, the CDR3 is TGTGCCACCAGCAGATCAAAACGAACCTACGAGCAGTACTTC. Protein product: CATSRSKRTYEQYF.

This clonotype was seen a few times. V usage is TRBV10-3 and J usage is TRBJ2-7; 10 bases agree with TRBD1. The CDR3 covers 20 residues. Germline V gene lookup returns CDR1 ENHRY and CDR2 SYGVKD. The V segment lost 9 bases and the J segment 1 base; nucleotides outside the gene matches: 24. As DNA, the CDR3 is TGTGCCATTCGAGCCACCGGGACAGGGGCTCCCGGGACTAGATCCTACGAGCAGTACTTC. Amino acids: CAIRATGTGAPGTRSYEQYF.

The genes are TRBV5-1 and TRBJ2-1; 13 bases agree with TRBD2. V dropped 0 bases and J dropped 6; count of bases not matched to a gene: 15. Germline V gene lookup returns CDR1 SGHRS and CDR2 YFSETQ. This CDR3 has 20 amino acids. CDR3 sequence: CASSLDGWTSGSDAGNEQFF. CDR3 DNA sequence: TGCGCCAGCAGCTTGGATGGGTGGACTAGCGGGAGCGATGCGGGCAATGAGCAGTTCTTC.

In this sample, this clonotype turned up a few times. The chain has TRBV4-3 and TRBJ2-1; D gene ambiguous. Trimming removed 1 base from V and 9 bases from J, with 7 bases in between. This CDR3 spans 12 amino acids. Germline assignment: CDR1 LGHNA and CDR2 YSLEER. The CDR3 reads CASSQVGGEQFF. Written as DNA, the CDR3 is TGCGCCAGCAGCCAAGTAGGTGGTGAGCAGTTCTTC.